Listed below are T cell receptor beta chains from one sample, sequenced in a study of T cell clones after liver transplantation. Sequenced by immunoSEQ multiplex PCR; TCRdb stores in-frame clones only, minus some. The data show about 72,000 clones, around nine tenths seen once. This specimen was CD4+ T cells from blood, taken before liver transplant. The receptors stem from a human donor who received a liver transplant. The CDR3 runs from the conserved cysteine through the conserved F or W. A D gene is named only where the DNA matches it firmly. A row's size may be missing; if present it is once, few, many or a size class.

16,TRBV6-6,TRBJ2-3,once,TRBD1,TGTGCCAGCAGTAGCGGACAGGGGGTCAGCACAGATACGCAGTATTTT,CASSSGQGVSTDTQYF
14,TRBV4-3,TRBJ1-1,.,.,TGCGCCAGCAGCCAAGATCACAGGGCAACTGAAGCTTTCTTT,CASSQDHRATEAFF
16,TRBV21-1,TRBJ1-1,.,.,TGTGCCAGCAGCTCTCCGACAGGGAGGGGTAACACTGAAGCTTTCTTT,CASSSPTGRGNTEAFF
15,TRBV19,TRBJ2-5,.,.,TGTGCCAGTAGCCAAGGAGGGGGAGGCAGCAAGACCCAGTACTTC,CASSQGGGGSKTQYF
13,TRBV6-1,TRBJ1-5,medium-sized,.,TGTGCCAGCAGGACAGCCTCAAATCAGCCCCAGCATTTT,CASRTASNQPQHF
17,TRBV27,TRBJ2-2,.,TRBD1,TGTGCCAGCAGTTTTTCCCCAACAGGGGGTAACACCGGGGAGCTGTTTTTT,CASSFSPTGGNTGELFF
15,TRBV11-2,TRBJ2-7,.,TRBD2,TGTGCCAGCAGCACGCTAGCGGGGAATACCTACGAGCAGTACTTC,CASSTLAGNTYEQYF
18,TRBV5-1,TRBJ2-1,.,TRBD2,TGCGCCAGCAACTTAAGAACCGGGACTAGCGGGAGGGTTAGTGAGCAGTTCTTC,CASNLRTGTSGRVSEQFF
14,TRBV30,TRBJ2-7,.,TRBD2,TGTGCCTGGACGTGGGGGGGAGGTTCCTACGAGCAGTACTTC,CAWTWGGGSYEQYF
15,TRBV7-3,TRBJ2-1,.,.,TGTGCCAGCAGCCGGGACAAAAGCTCCTACAATGAGCAGTTCTTC,CASSRDKSSYNEQFF
16,TRBV18,TRBJ2-1,.,TRBD2,TGTGCCAGCTCATCACCGACTAGCGGGCTGTACAATGAGCAGTTCTTC,CASSSPTSGLYNEQFF
17,TRBV5-1,TRBJ2-2,.,TRBD1,TGCGCCAGCAGCTTGGTTGGTACAGGGGAAGGCACCGGGGAGCTGTTTTTT,CASSLVGTGEGTGELFF
17,TRBV4-2,TRBJ2-3,.,TRBD2,TGTGCCAGCAGCCCTACTAGCGTTCTATTTCAGATAGATACGCAGTATTTT,CASSPTSVLFQIDTQYF
15,TRBV15,TRBJ2-7,once,TRBD1,TGTGCCACCAGCAGAGCCGGGACAGGGGCCTACGAGCAGTACTTC,CATSRAGTGAYEQYF
15,TRBV5-5,TRBJ2-7,.,TRBD1,TGTGCCAGCAGCCTCGGGCCCGGGACAGCCTACGAGCAGTACTTC,CASSLGPGTAYEQYF
11,TRBV2,TRBJ2-7,.,.,TGTGCCAGCAGTGTCGAGTACGAGCAGTACTTC,CASSVEYEQYF
16,TRBV5-1,TRBJ2-5,.,TRBD1,TGCGCCAGCGCAGGCGGGACAGGGGGCTACCAAGAGACCCAGTACTTC,CASAGGTGGYQETQYF
15,TRBV7-9,TRBJ2-5,.,.,TGTGCCAGCAGCTTAGAAATCGGTGTAAAAGAGACCCAGTACTTC,CASSLEIGVKETQYF
15,TRBV7-2,TRBJ2-3,.,TRBD2,TGTGCCAGCACTGGCGGGAGGCCGTCCACAGATACGCAGTATTTT,CASTGGRPSTDTQYF
16,TRBV11-2,TRBJ2-3,once,TRBD2,TGTGCCAGCAGCCGTAGCGGGAGACTAAACACAGATACGCAGTATTTT,CASSRSGRLNTDTQYF